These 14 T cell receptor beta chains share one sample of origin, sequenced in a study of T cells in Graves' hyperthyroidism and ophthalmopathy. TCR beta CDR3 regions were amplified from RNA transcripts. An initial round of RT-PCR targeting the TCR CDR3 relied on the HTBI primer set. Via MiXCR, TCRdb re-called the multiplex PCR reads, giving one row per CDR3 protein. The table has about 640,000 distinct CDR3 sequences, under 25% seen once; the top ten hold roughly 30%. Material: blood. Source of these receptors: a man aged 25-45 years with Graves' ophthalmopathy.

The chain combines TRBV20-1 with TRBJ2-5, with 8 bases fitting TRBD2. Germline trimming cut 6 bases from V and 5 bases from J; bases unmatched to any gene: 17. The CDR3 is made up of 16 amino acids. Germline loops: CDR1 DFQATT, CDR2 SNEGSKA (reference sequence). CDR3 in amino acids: CSATMGERETEETQYF. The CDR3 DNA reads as TGCAGTGCCACGATGGGAGAGCGGGAGACGGAGGAGACCCAGTACTTC.

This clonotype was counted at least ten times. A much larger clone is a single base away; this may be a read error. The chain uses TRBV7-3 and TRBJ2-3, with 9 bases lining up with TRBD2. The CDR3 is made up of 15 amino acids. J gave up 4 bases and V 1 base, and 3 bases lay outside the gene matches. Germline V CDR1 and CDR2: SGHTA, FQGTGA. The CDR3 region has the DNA TGTGCCAGCAGCTTAATGGCGGGAGGGGCAGATACGCAGTATTTT. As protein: CASSLMAGGADTQYF.

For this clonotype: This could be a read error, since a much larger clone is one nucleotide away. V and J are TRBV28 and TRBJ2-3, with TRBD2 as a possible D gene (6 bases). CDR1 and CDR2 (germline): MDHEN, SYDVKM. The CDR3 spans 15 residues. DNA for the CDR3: TGTGCCAGCAATTTATCCCCGGGAGGCACAGATACGCAGTATTTT. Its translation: CASNLSPGGTDTQYF.

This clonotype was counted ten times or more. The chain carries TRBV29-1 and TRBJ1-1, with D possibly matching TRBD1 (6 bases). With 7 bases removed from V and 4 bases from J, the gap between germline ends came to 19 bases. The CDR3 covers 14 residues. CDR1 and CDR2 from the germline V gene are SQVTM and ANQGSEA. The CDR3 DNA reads TGCAGCGCCCTAGCAGGGGAATTCGCCACTGAAGCTTTCTTT. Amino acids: CSALAGEFATEAFF.

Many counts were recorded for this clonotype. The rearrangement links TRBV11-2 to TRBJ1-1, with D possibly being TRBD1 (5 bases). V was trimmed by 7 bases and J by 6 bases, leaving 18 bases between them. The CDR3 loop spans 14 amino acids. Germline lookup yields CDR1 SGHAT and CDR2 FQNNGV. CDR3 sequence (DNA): TGTGCCAGCACCCGCCCGGGACGTCTCGCTGAAGCTTTCTTT. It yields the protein CASTRPGRLAEAFF.

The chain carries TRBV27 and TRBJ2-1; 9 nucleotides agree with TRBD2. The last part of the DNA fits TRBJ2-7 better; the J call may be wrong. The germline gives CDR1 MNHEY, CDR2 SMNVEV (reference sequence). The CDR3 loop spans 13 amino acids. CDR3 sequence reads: CASWGLAGNEQYF. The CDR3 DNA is TGTGCCAGTTGGGGACTAGCTGGCAATGAGCAGTACTTC.

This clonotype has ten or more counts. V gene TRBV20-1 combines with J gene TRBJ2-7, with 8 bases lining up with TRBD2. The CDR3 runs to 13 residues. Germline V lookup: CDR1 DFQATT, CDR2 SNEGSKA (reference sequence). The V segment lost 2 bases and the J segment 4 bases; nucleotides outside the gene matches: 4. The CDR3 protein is CSARRGGLYEQYF. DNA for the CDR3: TGCAGTGCTAGACGGGGGGGGTTATACGAGCAGTACTTC.

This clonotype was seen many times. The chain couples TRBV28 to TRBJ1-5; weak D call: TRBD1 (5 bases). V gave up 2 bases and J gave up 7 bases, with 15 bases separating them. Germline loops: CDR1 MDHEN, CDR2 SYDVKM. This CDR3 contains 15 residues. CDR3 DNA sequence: TGTGCCAGCAGTTTAGATACCCCAGGGAGCCAGCCCCAGCATTTT. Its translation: CASSLDTPGSQPQHF. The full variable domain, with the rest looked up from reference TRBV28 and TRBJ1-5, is DVKVTQSSRYLVKRTGEKVFLECVQDMDHENMFWYRQDPGLGLRLIYFSYDVKMKEKGDIPEGYSVSREKKERFSLILESASTNQTSMYLCASSLDTPGSQPQHFGDGTRLSIL.

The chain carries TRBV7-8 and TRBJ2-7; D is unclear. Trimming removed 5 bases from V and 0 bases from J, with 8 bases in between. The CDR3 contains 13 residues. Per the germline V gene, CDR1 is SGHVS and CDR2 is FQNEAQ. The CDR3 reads CASSPAYSYEQYF. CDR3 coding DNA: TGTGCCAGCAGCCCCGCCTACTCCTACGAGCAGTACTTC.

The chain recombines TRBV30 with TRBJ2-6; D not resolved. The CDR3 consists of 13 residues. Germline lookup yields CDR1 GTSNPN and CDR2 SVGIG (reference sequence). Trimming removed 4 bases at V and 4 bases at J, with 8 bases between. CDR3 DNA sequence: TGTGCCTGGAAGAAGGCCGGGGCCAACGTCCTGACTTTC. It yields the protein CAWKKAGANVLTF.

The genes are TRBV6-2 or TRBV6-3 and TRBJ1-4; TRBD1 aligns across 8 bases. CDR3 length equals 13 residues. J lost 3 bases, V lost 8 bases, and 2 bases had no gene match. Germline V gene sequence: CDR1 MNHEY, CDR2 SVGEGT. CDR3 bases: TGTGCCAGCGAGGGACAGGCTAATGAAAAACTGTTTTTT. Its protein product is CASEGQANEKLFF.

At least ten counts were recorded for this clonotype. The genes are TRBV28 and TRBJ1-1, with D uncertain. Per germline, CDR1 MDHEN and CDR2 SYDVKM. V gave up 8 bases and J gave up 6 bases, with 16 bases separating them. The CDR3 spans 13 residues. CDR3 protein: CASGSTGSAEAFF. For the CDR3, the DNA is TGTGCCAGCGGGTCCACGGGGAGCGCTGAAGCTTTCTTT.

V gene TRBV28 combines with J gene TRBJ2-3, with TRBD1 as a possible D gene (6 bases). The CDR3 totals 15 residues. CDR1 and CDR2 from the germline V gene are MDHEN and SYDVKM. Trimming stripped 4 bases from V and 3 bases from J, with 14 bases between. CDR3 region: CASSSYGDRTDTQYF. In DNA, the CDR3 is TGTGCCAGCAGTTCTTACGGCGACAGGACAGATACGCAGTATTTT.

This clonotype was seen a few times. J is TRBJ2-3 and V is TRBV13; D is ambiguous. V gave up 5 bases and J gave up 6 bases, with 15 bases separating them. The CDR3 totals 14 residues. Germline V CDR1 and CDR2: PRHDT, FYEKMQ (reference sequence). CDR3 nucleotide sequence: TGTGCCAGCAGCCCCAGGCCCTTGTTGGATACGCAGTATTTT. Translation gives CASSPRPLLDTQYF.